A selection of T cell receptor beta chains follows, all from one sample in a study of tumor and adjacent non-tumor tissue in lung cancer. A single record per CDR3 protein comes from TCRdb applying MiXCR to the multiplex PCR reads. The sample lists roughly 75,000 distinct CDR3 sequences, about three quarters occurring once. The sample consisted of lung tumor tissue. These TCRs come from a woman aged 45-59 years with non-small cell lung cancer. The CDR3 runs from the conserved cysteine through the conserved F or W. D genes are given only for firm matches. Clone sizes are given selectively: once, few, many, or a class where the clone is expanded.

TGCGTCAGCAGCCAAAAGAGGGGGGTCGGATTAGGGGCCTCAGATACGCAGTATTTT,CVSSQKRGVGLGASDTQYF,19,NA,NA,TRBJ2-3,TRBV4-1
TGTGCCAGCAGCCAAGAATTCGCGGGAGGGTATACGCAGTATTTT,CASSQEFAGGYTQYF,15,many,TRBD2,TRBJ2-3,TRBV4-2
TGTGCCTGCAGTAACGACAGACCTTACGAGCAGTACTTC,CACSNDRPYEQYF,13,once,NA,TRBJ2-7,TRBV6-1
TGTGCCAGCAGCATAGGAGCCAGGACAAACCATTTCTCTGGGGCCAACGTCCTGACTTTC,CASSIGARTNHFSGANVLTF,20,once,NA,TRBJ2-6,TRBV11-2
TGTGCCAGTAGTTGTGGGAGCCCAAATGAAAAACTGTTTTTT,CASSCGSPNEKLFF,14,NA,NA,TRBJ1-4,TRBV12-3/TRBV12-4
TGCGCCAGCAGTGGGTCAGTCGAGGGGTACAATGAGCAGTTCTTC,CASSGSVEGYNEQFF,15,once,NA,TRBJ2-1,TRBV10-1
TGTGTCAGCAGTTTAAATAGGGGAAGTCAGCCCCAGCATTTT,CVSSLNRGSQPQHF,14,NA,NA,TRBJ1-5,TRBV12-3/TRBV12-4
TGTGCCCGCAGACCTTGGGCGGGAGGATCCTTAGATACGCAGTATTTT,CARRPWAGGSLDTQYF,16,NA,TRBD2,TRBJ2-3,TRBV28
TGCAACCAACGTATCTACAATGAGCAGTTCTTC,CNQRIYNEQFF,11,once,NA,TRBJ2-1,TRBV29-1
TGTGTCAACAGCTTAATAAACACCGGGGAGCTGTTTTTT,CVNSLINTGELFF,13,NA,NA,TRBJ2-2,TRBV7-3
TGTGCCAGCAGCCTGACTAGCGGGAGCAGGCGAGGGGCAGATACGCAGTATTTT,CASSLTSGSRRGADTQYF,18,NA,TRBD2,TRBJ2-3,TRBV7-9
TGCGCCAGCACTGAGGTCCCCAGCTACGAGCAGTACTTC,CASTEVPSYEQYF,13,NA,NA,TRBJ2-7,TRBV10-1
TGTGACAGTAGTGCGCGACTCCACAGAGATACGCAGTATTTT,CDSSARLHRDTQYF,14,NA,NA,TRBJ2-3,TRBV11-1
TGTGCCATCAGTGAGTCGGGTAGACAAGACACAGATACGCAGTATTTT,CAISESGRQDTDTQYF,16,many,NA,TRBJ2-3,TRBV10-3
TGTGCCAGCAGTCCGGACAGGGGCTACAATCAACCCCAGTATTTT,CASSPDRGYNQPQYF,15,NA,TRBD1,TRBJ2-3,TRBV12-3/TRBV12-4
TGTGCCAGTAGTTTAGCAGGGGCTGGGGGATCTGAAGCTTTCTTT,CASSLAGAGGSEAFF,15,NA,NA,TRBJ1-1,TRBV28
TGTGCCAGAAGGCCGGCCCACGGGTACGAGCAGTACTTC,CARRPAHGYEQYF,13,NA,NA,TRBJ2-7,TRBV7-8
TGTGCCAGCAGTTTAGCGACAGAGAAGTTCTTC,CASSLATEKFF,11,once,NA,TRBJ2-1,TRBV28
TGTGACAGCACCCGGACTAGCTACGATGAGCAGTTCTTC,CDSTRTSYDEQFF,13,once,TRBD2,TRBJ2-1,TRBV6-2/TRBV6-3
TGTGCCAGCAGCAATAGCGGTTATACCGGGGAGCTGTTTTTT,CASSNSGYTGELFF,14,once,NA,TRBJ2-2,TRBV7-8
TGTGCCAGCATCCAAGGGGCAACTAATGAAAAACTGTTTTTT,CASIQGATNEKLFF,14,many,NA,TRBJ1-4,TRBV28
TGCGCCAGCAGTCATGGAAATTTGGGACAGGGTGCCGGGGAGCTGTTTTTT,CASSHGNLGQGAGELFF,17,NA,TRBD1,TRBJ2-2,TRBV6-6
TGTGCCAGCAACTCTAGGGACAACCATAATTCATCCCTCCACTTT,CASNSRDNHNSSLHF,15,NA,NA,TRBJ1-6,TRBV11-2
TGCAGTGCTAGCGGGGTCCAACCGGGACTAGGGTTGAACGAGCAGTACTTC,CSASGVQPGLGLNEQYF,17,many,TRBD2,TRBJ2-7,TRBV20-1
TGTGCCACCCAGCGGACCAACCTCAATGAGCAGTTCTTC,CATQRTNLNEQFF,13,medium-sized,NA,TRBJ2-1,TRBV24-1
TGTGTCAGCAGCCAATATCGGCACAGGGAAGCTTTCTTT,CVSSQYRHREAFF,13,NA,NA,TRBJ1-1,TRBV4-2
TGTGCCAGCATCTTATCGAACAGGGATGAACAGTTCTTC,CASILSNRDEQFF,13,NA,NA,TRBJ2-1,TRBV7-8
TGCGCCAGCAGTGAGCCGGAGGCCGGGGAACTGTTTTTT,CASSEPEAGELFF,13,NA,NA,TRBJ2-2,TRBV10-1
TGTGCCGGCGGCGGGGGACCTAGTGGGCCCAACGTCTTGACTTTC,CAGGGGPSGPNVLTF,15,once,TRBD2,TRBJ2-6,TRBV6-1
TGTGTCAGCAGTTACGACACTCTAAGGGTCCAAGAGACCCAATACTTC,CVSSYDTLRVQETQYF,16,NA,NA,TRBJ2-5,TRBV6-5
TGTGCCAGCAGTAGGGGAGTGAGAGGGGAATACACTGAAGCTTCCTTT,CASSRGVRGEYTEASF,16,NA,NA,TRBJ1-1,TRBV6-1
TGTGCCATTAAAGCGGGAGGGCCGGATGAGCAGTTCTTC,CAIKAGGPDEQFF,13,many,TRBD2,TRBJ2-1,TRBV10-3
TGTGCCAGCTGCCTGACGGATATTGCCTACGAGCAGTACTTC,CASCLTDIAYEQYF,14,NA,NA,TRBJ2-7,TRBV11-2
TGTGTCATCAGTGGATCCCTTACAGACCTCGCGAGCTACACCTTC,CVISGSLTDLASYTF,15,NA,NA,TRBJ1-2,TRBV10-3
TGTGCCAGTAGACCCGGGGACTGGGGAAAAAAACTGTTTTTT,CASRPGDWGKKLFF,14,NA,NA,TRBJ1-4,TRBV6-5
TGTGCCAGCAGCCAGGGCGGGACTTTACAAGAGACCCAGTACTTC,CASSQGGTLQETQYF,15,many,NA,TRBJ2-5,TRBV14
TGCGCCAGCAGCCTCAGGACTAGCGGGAGGGCCTCCCACAACGAGCAGTTCTTC,CASSLRTSGRASHNEQFF,18,NA,TRBD2,TRBJ2-1,TRBV4-1
TGTGCCAGCAGCGGAGATAACTCCTACGAGCAGTACTTC,CASSGDNSYEQYF,13,many,NA,TRBJ2-7,TRBV11-2
TGCAGTTCAATGGGGGACATAGCAGCCAATGAGCAGTTCTTC,CSSMGDIAANEQFF,14,many,NA,TRBJ2-1,TRBV20-1
TGTGCCAGCAGTTACTCAGGGACTAGAGGGCTGGGGGAGCAGTACTTC,CASSYSGTRGLGEQYF,16,medium-sized,TRBD2,TRBJ2-7,TRBV6-5
TGCGCCAGCGATGATCCCAGTGAGCAGTTCTTC,CASDDPSEQFF,11,NA,NA,TRBJ2-1,TRBV4-3
TGTGCCAGCAGCGGCGGGGGCTATAGCAATCAGCCCCTGTATTTT,CASSGGGYSNQPLYF,15,once,NA,TRBJ1-5,TRBV5-5
TGTGCCAGCAGCACGCAGGGTTTTAGCACAGATACGCAGTATTTT,CASSTQGFSTDTQYF,15,few,NA,TRBJ2-3,TRBV2
TGTGCCAGCAGTCCCCTCCCCGGGAAGATGGGGACCGGGGAGCTGTTTTTT,CASSPLPGKMGTGELFF,17,many,NA,TRBJ2-2,TRBV12-3/TRBV12-4
TGTGCCACCAGTTTAAGGGGGGCTTGGTCAAAAAACATTCAGTACTTC,CATSLRGAWSKNIQYF,16,NA,NA,TRBJ2-4,TRBV12-3/TRBV12-4
TGTGCCAGCGAGCGAGACAACTACAATGAGCAGTTCTTT,CASERDNYNEQFF,13,NA,NA,TRBJ2-1,TRBV2